This T cell receptor beta chain was obtained from a study of OX40 agonist ivuxolimab in advanced cancers. The study's findings and limits: By week 6 at 0.1 to 3.0 mg/kg, blood CD4+ and CD8+ T cells had expanded clonally. A proportion of nonresponders additionally exhibited low normalized T-cell clonal expansion.

Assay: immunoSEQ multiplex PCR; the TCRdb copy retains only in-frame clones and omits some. Of approximately 70,000 clones listed, 86% are singletons. Notes on this clone: The antigen is undetermined.

CDR3 length: 14 amino acids. V was shortened by 4 bases and J by 5 bases, with 12 bases between the two germline ends. Germline V gene sequence: CDR1 SGHVS, CDR2 FQNEAQ. The rearrangement joins TRBV7-8 to TRBJ2-4; the D is unclear. This receptor was obtained from an adult with an advanced solid tumor such as melanoma, head and neck, liver or kidney cancer. The specimen was CD4+ or CD8+ T cells sorted from blood, collected in a trial of the OX40 agonist ivuxolimab. CDR3 in DNA: TGTGCCAGCAGCTCCCTCGGGCTTCAAAACATTCAGTACTTC. This codes for CASSSLGLQNIQYF. The variable domain in full, with the rest retrieved from reference TRBV7-8 and TRBJ2-4, is GAGVSQSPRYKVAKRGQDVALRCDPISGHVSLFWYQQALGQGPEFLTYFQNEAQLDKSGLPSDRFFAERPEGSVSTLKIQRTQQEDSAVYLCASSSLGLQNIQYFGAGTRLSVL.